Listed below are T cell receptor beta chains from one sample, sequenced in a study of CD4 T cells in relation to SARS-CoV-2 and coronaviruses. This table comes from immunoSEQ multiplex PCR, and its TCRdb copy is limited to in-frame clones, with some not included. The sample lists roughly 25,000 clones, roughly 81% occurring once. These TCRs' antigens remain unknown. The sample was CD4+ T cells from PBMCs, cultured in vitro. Every receptor here comes from a human donor in good health. CDR3s leave out the opening cysteine and the closing phenylalanine or tryptophan.

j_call: TRBJ2-5; v_call: TRBV18; cdr3_length: 12; cdr3_aa: ASSPPRRAETQY
j_call: TRBJ1-6; v_call: TRBV6-5; cdr3_length: 13; cdr3_aa: ASSSPGQPASPLH
j_call: TRBJ2-2; v_call: TRBV5-1; cdr3_length: 12; cdr3_aa: ASSLAGGIGELF
j_call: TRBJ2-5; v_call: TRBV2; cdr3_length: 13; cdr3_aa: ASSPDRVGQETQY
j_call: TRBJ2-1; v_call: TRBV19; cdr3_length: 13; cdr3_aa: ASSMREALHGEQF
j_call: TRBJ1-1; v_call: TRBV4-3; cdr3_length: 11; cdr3_aa: ASSQDLYQGAF
j_call: TRBJ2-7; v_call: TRBV30; cdr3_length: 15; cdr3_aa: AYTSGSLTPRSYEQY
j_call: TRBJ2-7; v_call: TRBV7-2; cdr3_length: 14; cdr3_aa: ASSLGGFRDPYEQY
j_call: TRBJ2-5; v_call: TRBV9; cdr3_length: 13; cdr3_aa: ASSVSPSPQETQY
j_call: TRBJ1-1; v_call: TRBV19; cdr3_length: 11; cdr3_aa: ASSIGQTTEAF
j_call: TRBJ1-1; v_call: TRBV2; cdr3_length: 11; cdr3_aa: ASSTGAWGEAF
j_call: TRBJ1-4; v_call: TRBV5-4; cdr3_length: 11; cdr3_aa: ASSWSGEEKLF
j_call: TRBJ1-3; v_call: TRBV7-2; cdr3_length: 15; cdr3_aa: ASSLDTPGSSGNTIY
j_call: TRBJ1-1; v_call: TRBV5-1; cdr3_length: 14; cdr3_aa: ASSSVWGGGNTEAF
j_call: TRBJ1-4; v_call: TRBV18; cdr3_length: 11; cdr3_aa: ASSSDRGYKLF
j_call: TRBJ2-3; v_call: TRBV5-1; cdr3_length: 15; cdr3_aa: ASSLAPTSGTGDTQY
j_call: TRBJ2-7; v_call: TRBV10-3; cdr3_length: 11; cdr3_aa: AISQGQGAEQY
j_call: TRBJ2-7; v_call: TRBV4-3; cdr3_length: 16; cdr3_aa: ASSQDRGWRLAFYEQY
j_call: TRBJ2-7; v_call: TRBV4-3; cdr3_length: 13; cdr3_aa: ASSQERPSSYEQY
j_call: TRBJ2-2; v_call: TRBV6-1; cdr3_length: 14; cdr3_aa: ASSEGLAEVTGELF
j_call: TRBJ1-5; v_call: TRBV21-1; cdr3_length: 13; cdr3_aa: ASSTDRGPGQPQH
j_call: TRBJ2-5; v_call: TRBV6-2/TRBV6-3; cdr3_length: 10; cdr3_aa: ASSNRVETQY
j_call: TRBJ1-1; v_call: TRBV9; cdr3_length: 14; cdr3_aa: ASIIPRGGKNTEAF
j_call: TRBJ1-1; v_call: TRBV3-1/TRBV3-2; cdr3_length: 9; cdr3_aa: ASIPNTEAF
j_call: TRBJ1-1; v_call: TRBV5-1; cdr3_length: 14; cdr3_aa: ASSPANLAPNTEAF
j_call: TRBJ2-7; v_call: TRBV19; cdr3_length: 11; cdr3_aa: ASTIGAGREQY
j_call: TRBJ1-1; v_call: TRBV18; cdr3_length: 13; cdr3_aa: ASSPRMPGDGEAF
j_call: TRBJ2-3; v_call: TRBV7-6; cdr3_length: 12; cdr3_aa: ASSLTDYTDTQY
j_call: TRBJ2-2; v_call: TRBV9; cdr3_length: 14; cdr3_aa: ASSVEVAGETGELF
j_call: TRBJ2-6; v_call: TRBV4-3; cdr3_length: 15; cdr3_aa: ASSQGGQSSGANVLT
j_call: TRBJ1-1; v_call: TRBV6-6; cdr3_length: 8; cdr3_aa: ASLNTEAF
j_call: TRBJ1-4; v_call: TRBV5-1; cdr3_length: 15; cdr3_aa: ASSLNPRATTNEKLF
j_call: TRBJ2-7; v_call: TRBV7-9; cdr3_length: 14; cdr3_aa: ASSYYGTGTSYEQY
j_call: TRBJ2-1; v_call: TRBV5-1; cdr3_length: 17; cdr3_aa: ASSSGLAGALSSYNEQF
j_call: TRBJ2-2; v_call: TRBV5-1; cdr3_length: 15; cdr3_aa: ASSSRLAGGRSGELF
j_call: TRBJ1-5; v_call: TRBV9; cdr3_length: 13; cdr3_aa: ASSVGTGGNQPQH
j_call: TRBJ2-5; v_call: TRBV5-5; cdr3_length: 11; cdr3_aa: ASSPFYGETQY
j_call: TRBJ1-4; v_call: TRBV4-1; cdr3_length: 12; cdr3_aa: ASSQLVTNEKLF
j_call: TRBJ2-7; v_call: TRBV4-2; cdr3_length: 12; cdr3_aa: ASSRGLGGREQY
j_call: TRBJ2-3; v_call: TRBV4-1; cdr3_length: 15; cdr3_aa: ASSQQFTGQSTDTQY
j_call: TRBJ2-7; v_call: TRBV29-1; cdr3_length: 13; cdr3_aa: SADTGGTSSYKQY
j_call: TRBJ2-1; v_call: TRBV18; cdr3_length: 14; cdr3_aa: ASFISPGGIFNEQF
j_call: TRBJ2-1; v_call: TRBV11-2; cdr3_length: 15; cdr3_aa: ASSLHSGTAGYNEQF
j_call: TRBJ1-5; v_call: TRBV19; cdr3_length: 12; cdr3_aa: ASSGQDSGQPQH
j_call: TRBJ1-1; v_call: TRBV29-1; cdr3_length: 9; cdr3_aa: SARWEGEAF
j_call: TRBJ2-3; v_call: TRBV19; cdr3_length: 12; cdr3_aa: ASSPGRSPDTQY
j_call: TRBJ2-7; v_call: TRBV10-3; cdr3_length: 12; cdr3_aa: AISAEAGRHEQY
j_call: TRBJ2-7; v_call: TRBV7-9; cdr3_length: 13; cdr3_aa: ASSLGAGGDYEQY
j_call: TRBJ2-5; v_call: TRBV9; cdr3_length: 14; cdr3_aa: ASSVGIGGALETQY
j_call: TRBJ1-5; v_call: TRBV3-1/TRBV3-2; cdr3_length: 10; cdr3_aa: ASSQGDQPQH
j_call: TRBJ2-7; v_call: TRBV5-1; cdr3_length: 12; cdr3_aa: ASSSPGTQYEQY
j_call: TRBJ1-3; v_call: TRBV19; cdr3_length: 10; cdr3_aa: ASSTSRNTIY
j_call: TRBJ1-1; v_call: TRBV14; cdr3_length: 11; cdr3_aa: ASSLQGSTEAF
j_call: TRBJ1-4; v_call: TRBV3-1/TRBV3-2; cdr3_length: 13; cdr3_aa: ASSPGQGANEKLF
j_call: TRBJ1-5; v_call: TRBV19; cdr3_length: 11; cdr3_aa: ASSGHWDQPQH